This T cell receptor beta chain was recorded in a study of CDR3 diversity in severe acne. TCRdb fed the PCR reads into MiXCR, producing one record per CDR3 protein. This table holds under 95,000 distinct CDR3 sequences, around half found once. The CDR3 length is 14 residues. Germline-derived CDR1 and CDR2 are MGHRA and YSYEKL. The V end lost 1 base, the J end lost 5 bases, and 11 bases lay between the germline ends. This sequence was found in a male donor in good health, serving as a control. The chain uses TRBV4-1 and TRBJ2-5; D unclear. Sequenced sample: blood. CDR3 sequence (DNA): TGCGCCAGCAGCCAAGTGGGTCCCCGGGAGACCCAGTACTTC. Translation: CASSQVGPRETQYF.